This is a list of T cell receptor beta chains from one sample in a study of blood T cell repertoires in COVID-19. The table came from immunoSEQ multiplex PCR; TCRdb's copy has only in-frame clones and leaves some out. The table has fewer than 300,000 clones, about 85% seen once. Sequenced sample: peripheral blood. The receptors come from a human donor in a cohort sampled during active COVID-19. The CDR3 runs from the conserved cysteine through the conserved F or W. The D gene is left open where the match is weak. Clone size is shown for a subset of rows, as once, few, many or a class of expanded clone.

J gene,clone size,V gene,D gene,CDR3 protein,CDR3 DNA
TRBJ2-5,-,TRBV5-4,TRBD2,CASRQPGLGEETQYF,TGTGCCAGCAGGCAACCGGGACTAGGTGAAGAGACCCAGTACTTC
TRBJ2-3,-,TRBV19,TRBD1,CASSRDGQGYRDTQYF,TGTGCCAGTAGTAGGGACGGACAGGGGTATAGAGATACGCAGTATTTT
TRBJ2-1,-,TRBV9,-,CASSVASVSSYNEQFF,TGTGCCAGCAGCGTAGCCAGCGTGAGCTCCTACAATGAGCAGTTCTTC
TRBJ2-1,-,TRBV11-3,TRBD2,CASSPRTSGRVEQFF,TGTGCCAGCAGCCCCAGGACTAGCGGGAGGGTTGAGCAGTTCTTC
TRBJ2-3,-,TRBV7-2,-,CASSLGGPNRDTQYF,TGTGCCAGCAGCTTAGGAGGGCCTAATAGAGATACGCAGTATTTT
TRBJ2-7,-,TRBV11-2,-,CASSFRDAGSYEQYF,TGTGCCAGCAGCTTCAGGGACGCGGGGTCCTACGAGCAGTACTTC
TRBJ1-1,-,TRBV3-1/TRBV3-2,-,CASSQVTGPLGEAFF,TGTGCCAGCAGCCAAGTAACAGGCCCCTTGGGGGAAGCTTTCTTT
TRBJ1-5,-,TRBV12-3/TRBV12-4,-,CASSLGGIEPQHF,TGTGCCAGCAGTTTGGGGGGGATCGAGCCCCAGCATTTT
TRBJ2-7,few,TRBV21-1,-,CASSKFGPFYEQYF,TGTGCCAGCAGCAAGTTTGGCCCTTTTTACGAGCAGTACTTC
TRBJ1-1,-,TRBV18,TRBD1,CASSPPSTGQGGPEAFF,TGTGCCAGCTCACCGCCATCCACCGGACAGGGTGGGCCTGAAGCTTTCTTT
TRBJ2-4,-,TRBV29-1,-,CSVEFLAGTKNIQYF,TGCAGCGTTGAATTCCTAGCCGGGACCAAAAACATTCAGTACTTC
TRBJ1-1,-,TRBV6-1,-,CASSEASAGNTEAFF,TGTGCCAGCAGTGAAGCTTCTGCGGGGAACACTGAAGCTTTCTTT
TRBJ2-1,-,TRBV6-2/TRBV6-3,TRBD2,CASSGLAGGPGNEQFF,TGTGCCAGCAGTGGACTAGCGGGAGGGCCGGGCAATGAGCAGTTCTTC
TRBJ2-7,-,TRBV28,TRBD2,CAGRYSSGRGEQYF,TGTGCCGGCAGATACTCTAGCGGGAGGGGCGAGCAGTACTTC
TRBJ2-7,-,TRBV7-2,-,CASSPGVTLYEQYF,TGTGCCAGCAGTCCAGGGGTTACTCTCTACGAGCAGTACTTC
TRBJ2-1,-,TRBV7-6,TRBD2,CASSPWTELMTSGPYNEQFF,TGTGCCAGCAGCCCTTGGACAGAGCTGATGACTAGCGGTCCCTACAATGAGCAGTTCTTC
TRBJ2-3,-,TRBV5-6,TRBD2,CASNRPTSGNTDTQYF,TGTGCCAGCAACCGACCGACTAGCGGAAACACAGATACGCAGTATTTT
TRBJ2-3,-,TRBV5-1,TRBD2,CASRPRLAGIDTDTQYF,TGCGCCAGCAGGCCCCGACTAGCGGGAATCGACACAGATACGCAGTATTTT
TRBJ2-7,-,TRBV25-1,TRBD2,CASSDSGLAGGKVQYF,TGTGCCAGCAGTGACTCGGGACTAGCGGGAGGGAAGGTGCAGTACTTC
TRBJ1-6,-,TRBV3-1/TRBV3-2,-,CASSQDRAALHSPLHF,TGTGCCAGCAGCCAAGACAGGGCAGCCCTTCATTCACCCCTCCACTTT
TRBJ2-1,-,TRBV6-5,-,CASSYSSTSTYNEQFF,TGTGCCAGCAGTTACTCGAGTACGTCAACCTACAATGAGCAGTTCTTC
TRBJ2-3,-,TRBV28,TRBD1,CASRNRGPNTDTQYF,TGTGCCAGCAGGAACAGGGGGCCGAACACAGATACGCAGTATTTT
TRBJ1-1,-,TRBV5-1,TRBD1,CASSMDREAFF,TGCGCCAGCAGCATGGACAGGGAAGCTTTCTTT
TRBJ1-1,-,TRBV29-1,-,CSVERDRGTEAFF,TGCAGCGTTGAACGAGACAGAGGTACTGAAGCTTTCTTT
TRBJ1-3,-,TRBV27,-,CASSLRGSGNTIYF,TGTGCCAGCAGTTTAAGGGGTTCTGGAAACACCATATATTTT
TRBJ1-1,-,TRBV5-1,-,CASSLALGGGTEAFF,TGCGCCAGCAGCTTGGCCTTGGGAGGGGGGACTGAAGCTTTCTTT
TRBJ1-1,-,TRBV6-5,TRBD1,CASSADREMRAFF,TGTGCCAGCAGCGCGGACAGGGAGATGAGAGCTTTCTTT
TRBJ2-1,-,TRBV5-1,-,CASSLPSRHNEQFF,TGCGCCAGCAGCTTACCCTCGAGGCACAATGAGCAGTTCTTC
TRBJ1-3,-,TRBV3-1/TRBV3-2,-,CASSSFSSGNTIYF,TGTGCCAGCAGCTCGTTCAGCTCTGGAAACACCATATATTTT
TRBJ2-1,-,TRBV24-1,TRBD1,CATSGQGAIHEQFF,TGTGCCACCAGCGGACAGGGAGCCATCCATGAGCAGTTCTTC
TRBJ2-1,-,TRBV12-5,TRBD2,CASGGSGGRKQFF,TGTGCTAGTGGTGGGAGCGGGGGAAGAAAGCAGTTCTTC
TRBJ2-2,-,TRBV9,-,CASSSLQSGELFF,TGTGCCAGCAGCAGCCTTCAATCCGGGGAGCTGTTTTTT
TRBJ2-1,-,TRBV19,-,CASSRIPGGYNEQFF,TGTGCCAGTAGTAGAATTCCAGGGGGGTACAATGAGCAGTTCTTC
TRBJ2-5,-,TRBV3-1/TRBV3-2,-,CASSQDVLRETQYF,TGTGCCAGCAGCCAAGATGTACTAAGGGAGACCCAGTACTTC
TRBJ1-1,-,TRBV11-2,-,CASSPLHRQNTEAFF,TGTGCCAGCAGTCCACTCCACAGACAGAACACTGAAGCTTTCTTT
TRBJ1-2,-,TRBV5-6,TRBD1,CASSPGQGSYGYTF,TGTGCCAGCAGCCCGGGACAGGGGTCTTATGGCTACACCTTC
TRBJ2-1,-,TRBV21-1,-,CASSKGPAKLAGGPGSYNEQFF,TGTGCCAGCAGCAAAGGCCCCGCCAAACTAGCGGGAGGGCCGGGCTCCTACAATGAGCAGTTCTTC
TRBJ2-5,-,TRBV6-5,-,CASRITGIETQYF,TGTGCCAGCAGAATAACAGGGATCGAGACCCAGTACTTC
TRBJ1-2,-,TRBV27,TRBD1,CASSLDRGGHGYTF,TGTGCCAGCAGCCTGGACAGGGGAGGACATGGCTACACCTTC